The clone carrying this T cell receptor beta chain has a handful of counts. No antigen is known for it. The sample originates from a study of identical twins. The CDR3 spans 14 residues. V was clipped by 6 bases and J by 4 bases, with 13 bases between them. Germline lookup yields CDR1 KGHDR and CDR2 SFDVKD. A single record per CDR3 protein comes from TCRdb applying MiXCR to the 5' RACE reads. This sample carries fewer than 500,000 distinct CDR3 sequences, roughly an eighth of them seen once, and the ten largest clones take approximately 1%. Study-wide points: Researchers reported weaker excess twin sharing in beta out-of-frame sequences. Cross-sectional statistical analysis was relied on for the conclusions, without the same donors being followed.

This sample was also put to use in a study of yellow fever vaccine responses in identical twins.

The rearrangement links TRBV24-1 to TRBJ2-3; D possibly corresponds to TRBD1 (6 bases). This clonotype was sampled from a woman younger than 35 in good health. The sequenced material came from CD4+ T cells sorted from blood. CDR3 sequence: CATSSIRGSDTQYF. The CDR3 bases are TGTGCCACCAGTAGTATTAGGGGGTCAGATACGCAGTATTTT.